What follows is one T cell receptor beta chain and its context. Its antigen is still unknown. There are no base qualities to consult, and no much larger clone falls within one base. Samples from volunteer blood donors who had recovered from COVID-19 were contributed by a second Seattle source. Whole blood was collected in K2EDTA tubes by collaborating institutions according to the institutions' own protocols. Collaborator samples were shipped for TCRbeta analysis as frozen whole blood, isolated PBMCs, or DNA extracted from either sample type. V and J are truncated by 8 bases and 1 base respectively, leaving an intervening sequence of 14 bases. For CDR1 and CDR2, the germline V gene lists MNHEY and SVGAGI. There are 14 amino acids in the CDR3, from cysteine to phenylalanine inclusive. This entry keeps only the CDR3 DNA: 42 bases, framed from base 1. This entry belongs to a study of blood T cell repertoires in COVID-19 (dated by TCRdb to 2020 to 2021). Regarding the study in general: Samples covering the acute and convalescent phases of COVID-19 were provided by collaborators in the United States, Italy and Spain. The material from the prospective study consisted of cDNA or gDNA derived from T cells, B-cell-depleted T cells, or PBMCs. The dataset comprised deeply sampled blood TCRbeta repertoires from subjects exposed to, actively infected with, or recovered from COVID-19. The repertoires were released in a freely available public database intended as a resource for research on the immune response to SARS-CoV-2. The samples were drawn from two sources: the first 160 participants of the ongoing ImmuneRACE study, and some 1,300 subjects contributed by 6 global collaborators. Sample metadata almost always included a de-identified subject ID, COVID-19 status, age in years and sex. HLA class I and class II types, where available, came from metadata supplied by the sample provider rather than from assay-based typing.

The study at large found these results: The quantity of clinical and demographic metadata differed by source and by participant and was supplied without curation.

TCRbeta CDR3 regions were amplified from genomic DNA using the immunoSEQ Assay, a bias-controlled multiplex PCR. On the authors' methods: Nucleated cell counts per sample were estimated from amplification of reference gene primers within the assay. To quantify the absolute abundance of each unique TCRbeta CDR3 rearrangement, sequence reads were collapsed and filtered. For each sample, productive Simpson clonality was calculated by taking the square root of Simpson's diversity index across productive rearrangements. Imported from immuneACCESS, the table was reduced by TCRdb to in-frame sequences with V and J called. These copies leave out some clones; in studies compared against another copy, an unresolved V gene accounts for under half, and the cause of the remainder is not known. The D gene and trimming were derived from the DNA, and the V and J assignments and clone size from that table. The sample data list 250,000 or so clones, and less than 90% of these were observed just once. Together, the top ten hold approximately 1.4% of the sample.

This TCR derives from a woman between 40 and 55 years old who had recovered from COVID-19. Material for sequencing was peripheral blood. The chain employs TRBV6-5 and TRBJ1-2; the D segment could be TRBD1, given 6 matching bases. This receptor has the CDR3 CASRLGRGNYGYTF. The bases read TGTGCCAGCCGCTTGGGCAGGGGTAACTATGGCTACACCTTC.